This T cell receptor beta chain was sequenced in a study of T cell repertoires in cytomegalovirus infection. About the study: Selected CMV epitopes included recently identified HLA-C-restricted ones as well as well-studied HLA-B-restricted ones. Based on public TCR beta signatures, there were indications of CMV infection and of a matching HLA type. Study observations and caveats: Summed frequency of public TCR beta families distinguished CMV carriers with the relevant HLA.

From the reads, TCRdb called clonotypes with MiXCR, one entry per CDR3 protein. The sample carries more than 110,000 distinct CDR3 sequences, approximately 30% recorded once. This clonotype was seen a few times. What it binds is not known. V lost 8 bases to trimming and J lost 3 bases, with 14 bases between them. From germline, CDR1 is SEHNR and CDR2 FQNEAQ (reference sequence). This CDR3 region has 14 residues. The chain uses TRBV7-9 and TRBJ2-1; no reliable D call. Sequencing used CD8+ T cells from cultured PBMCs, obtained from culture after CMV antigen stimulation. The origin of this receptor is a human donor in good health (CMV status not recorded). Some clones in this sample may be carry-over from other donors' samples. The CDR3: CASQPETFYNEQFF. CDR3 in DNA: TGTGCCAGCCAACCGGAGACATTCTACAATGAGCAGTTCTTC.